The T cell receptor beta chain described here comes from a study of T cells in localized non-small cell lung cancer. Points on this clone: Its antigen is not known.

Notes on the study in general: Turning up in adjacent lung were a median around 60 of the top 100 tumor clones. Because only a single region of the tumor was sequenced, heterogeneity remains possible. With higher T cell density in blood came longer overall survival. Uninvolved adjacent lung showed peak T cell clonality, exceeding tumor.

CDR3 length: 15 amino acids. Trimming cost V 4 bases and J 6 bases; bases outside gene matches: 5. Looked up from germline, CDR1 is MDHEN and CDR2 is SYDVKM. Here immunoSEQ multiplex PCR was the method, and the copy in TCRdb shows in-frame clones only, minus some. There are around 50,000 clones in the sample; around 86% occur only once, and about 5% lies in the top ten. This material consisted of peripheral blood, taken before any cancer treatment. This clonotype was sampled from a woman aged 35 to 75 with stage I lung adenocarcinoma. The rearrangement links TRBV28 to TRBJ2-5, with 13 bases aligning to TRBD2. CDR3 residues: CASSSTSGGAKTQYF. The CDR3 DNA follows: TGTGCCAGCAGTTCAACTAGCGGGGGGGCGAAGACCCAGTACTTC.